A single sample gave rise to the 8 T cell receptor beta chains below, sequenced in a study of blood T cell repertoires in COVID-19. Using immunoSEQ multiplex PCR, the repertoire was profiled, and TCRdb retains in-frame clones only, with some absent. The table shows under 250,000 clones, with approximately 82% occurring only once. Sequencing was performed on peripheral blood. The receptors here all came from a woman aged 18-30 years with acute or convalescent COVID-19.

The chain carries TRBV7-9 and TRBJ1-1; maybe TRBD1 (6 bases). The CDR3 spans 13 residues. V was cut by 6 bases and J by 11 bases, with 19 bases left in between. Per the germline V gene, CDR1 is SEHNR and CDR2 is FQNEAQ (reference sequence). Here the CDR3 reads CASREGGGLGAFF. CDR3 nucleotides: TGTGCCAGCAGAGAGGGCGGGGGCCTTGGCGCTTTCTTT.

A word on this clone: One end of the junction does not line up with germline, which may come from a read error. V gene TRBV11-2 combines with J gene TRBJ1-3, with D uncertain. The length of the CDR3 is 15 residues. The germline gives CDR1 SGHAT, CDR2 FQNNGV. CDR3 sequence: CASSIDGSSGNTIYF. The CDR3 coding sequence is TGTGCCAGCAGCATAGACGGGAGCTCTGGAAACACCATATATTTT.

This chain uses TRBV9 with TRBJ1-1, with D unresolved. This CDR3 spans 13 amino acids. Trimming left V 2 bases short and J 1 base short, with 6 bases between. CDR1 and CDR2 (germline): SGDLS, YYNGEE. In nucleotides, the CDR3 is TGTGCCAGCAGCGTTTCCGGGAACACTGAAGCTTTCTTT. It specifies CASSVSGNTEAFF.

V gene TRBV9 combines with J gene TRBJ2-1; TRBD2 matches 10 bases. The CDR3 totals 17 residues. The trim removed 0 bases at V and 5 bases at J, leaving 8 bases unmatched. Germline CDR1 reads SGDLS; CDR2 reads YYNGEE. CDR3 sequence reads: CASSVAPGLAAHNEQFF. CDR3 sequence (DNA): TGTGCCAGCAGCGTAGCTCCCGGACTAGCGGCACACAATGAGCAGTTCTTC.

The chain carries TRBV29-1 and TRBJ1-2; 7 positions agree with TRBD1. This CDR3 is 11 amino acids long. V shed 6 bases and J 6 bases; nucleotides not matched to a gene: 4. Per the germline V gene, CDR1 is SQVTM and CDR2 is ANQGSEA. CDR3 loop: CSVQGYDGYTF. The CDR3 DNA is TGCAGCGTACAGGGGTACGATGGCTACACCTTC.

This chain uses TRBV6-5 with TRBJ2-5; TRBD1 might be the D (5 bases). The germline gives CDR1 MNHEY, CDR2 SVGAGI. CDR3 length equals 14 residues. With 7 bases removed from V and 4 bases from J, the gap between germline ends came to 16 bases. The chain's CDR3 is CASMYSGRRETQYF. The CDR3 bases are TGTGCCAGCATGTATTCAGGGCGACGAGAGACCCAGTACTTC.

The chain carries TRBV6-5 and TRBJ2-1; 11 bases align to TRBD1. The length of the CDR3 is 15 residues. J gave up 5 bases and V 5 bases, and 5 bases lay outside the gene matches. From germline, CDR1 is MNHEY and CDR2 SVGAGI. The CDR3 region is CASSRDRGTNNEQFF. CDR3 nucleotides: TGTGCCAGCAGTCGGGACAGGGGGACGAACAATGAGCAGTTCTTC.

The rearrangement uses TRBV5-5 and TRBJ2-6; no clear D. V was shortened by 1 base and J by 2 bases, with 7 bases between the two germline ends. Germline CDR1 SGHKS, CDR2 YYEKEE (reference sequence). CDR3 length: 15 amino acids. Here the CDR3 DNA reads TGTGCCAGCAGCTTGATTCTCGCTGGGGCCAACGTCCTGACTTTC. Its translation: CASSLILAGANVLTF.